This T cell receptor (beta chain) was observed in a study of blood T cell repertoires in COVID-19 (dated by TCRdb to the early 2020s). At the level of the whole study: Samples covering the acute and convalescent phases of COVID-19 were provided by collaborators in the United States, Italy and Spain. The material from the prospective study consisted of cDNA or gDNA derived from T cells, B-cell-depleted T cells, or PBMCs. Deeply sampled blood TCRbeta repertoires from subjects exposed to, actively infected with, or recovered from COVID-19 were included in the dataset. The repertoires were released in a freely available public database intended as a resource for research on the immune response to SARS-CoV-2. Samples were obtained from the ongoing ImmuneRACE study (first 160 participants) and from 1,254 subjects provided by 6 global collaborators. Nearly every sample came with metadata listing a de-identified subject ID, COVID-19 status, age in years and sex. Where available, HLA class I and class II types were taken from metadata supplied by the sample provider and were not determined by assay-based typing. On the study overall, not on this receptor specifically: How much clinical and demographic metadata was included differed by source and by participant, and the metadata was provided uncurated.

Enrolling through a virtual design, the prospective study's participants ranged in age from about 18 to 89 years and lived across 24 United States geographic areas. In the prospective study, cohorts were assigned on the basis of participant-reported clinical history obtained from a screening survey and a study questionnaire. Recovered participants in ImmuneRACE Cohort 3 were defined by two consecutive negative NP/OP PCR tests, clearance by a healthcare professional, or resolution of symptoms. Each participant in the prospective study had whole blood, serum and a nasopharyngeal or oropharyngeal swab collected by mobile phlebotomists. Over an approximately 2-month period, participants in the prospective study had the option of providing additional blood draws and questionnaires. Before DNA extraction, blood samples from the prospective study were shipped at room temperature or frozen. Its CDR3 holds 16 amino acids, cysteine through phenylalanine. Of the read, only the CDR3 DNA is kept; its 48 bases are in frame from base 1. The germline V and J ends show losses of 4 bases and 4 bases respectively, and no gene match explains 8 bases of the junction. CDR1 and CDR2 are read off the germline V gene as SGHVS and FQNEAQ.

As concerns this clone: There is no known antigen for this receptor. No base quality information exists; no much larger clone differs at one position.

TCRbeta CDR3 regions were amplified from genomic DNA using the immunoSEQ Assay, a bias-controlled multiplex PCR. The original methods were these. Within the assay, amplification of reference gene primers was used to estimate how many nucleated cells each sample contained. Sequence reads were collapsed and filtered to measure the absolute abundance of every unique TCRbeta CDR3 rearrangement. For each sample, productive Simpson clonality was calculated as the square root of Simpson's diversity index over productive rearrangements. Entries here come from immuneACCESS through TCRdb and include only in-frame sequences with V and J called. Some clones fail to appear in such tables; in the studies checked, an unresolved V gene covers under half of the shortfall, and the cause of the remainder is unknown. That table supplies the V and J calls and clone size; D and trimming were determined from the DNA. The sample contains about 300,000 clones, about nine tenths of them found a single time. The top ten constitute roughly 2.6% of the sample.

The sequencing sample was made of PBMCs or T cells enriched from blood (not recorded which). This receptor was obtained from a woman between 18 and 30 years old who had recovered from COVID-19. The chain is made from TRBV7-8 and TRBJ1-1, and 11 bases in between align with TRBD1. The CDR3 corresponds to CASSYGQGASPTEAFF. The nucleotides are TGTGCCAGCAGCTACGGACAGGGGGCCTCCCCCACTGAAGCTTTCTTT. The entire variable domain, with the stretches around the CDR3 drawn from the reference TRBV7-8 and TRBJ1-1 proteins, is GAGVSQSPRYKVAKRGQDVALRCDPISGHVSLFWYQQALGQGPEFLTYFQNEAQLDKSGLPSDRFFAERPEGSVSTLKIQRTQQEDSAVYLCASSYGQGASPTEAFFGQGTRLTVV.